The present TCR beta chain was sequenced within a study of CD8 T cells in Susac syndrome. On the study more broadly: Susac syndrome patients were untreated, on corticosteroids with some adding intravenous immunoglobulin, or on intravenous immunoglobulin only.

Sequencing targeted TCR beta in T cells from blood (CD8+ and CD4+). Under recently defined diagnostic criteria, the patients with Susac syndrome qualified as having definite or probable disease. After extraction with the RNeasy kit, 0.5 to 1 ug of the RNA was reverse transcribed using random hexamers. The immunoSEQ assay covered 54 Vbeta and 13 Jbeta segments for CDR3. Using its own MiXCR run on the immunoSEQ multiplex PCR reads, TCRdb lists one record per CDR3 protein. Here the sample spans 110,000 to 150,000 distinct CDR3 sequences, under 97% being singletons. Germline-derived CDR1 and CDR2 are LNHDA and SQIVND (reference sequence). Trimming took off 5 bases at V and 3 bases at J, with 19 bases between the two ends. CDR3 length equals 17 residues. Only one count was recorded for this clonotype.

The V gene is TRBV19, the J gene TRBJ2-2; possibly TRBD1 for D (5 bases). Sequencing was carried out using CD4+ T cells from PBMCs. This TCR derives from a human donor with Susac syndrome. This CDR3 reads CASSLNRLRWDTGELFF. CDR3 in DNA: TGTGCCAGTAGTCTGAACAGGCTACGGTGGGACACCGGGGAGCTGTTTTTT.